The 21 T cell receptor beta chains presented below share a single source sample, sequenced in a study of blood T cell repertoires in COVID-19. Data came from immunoSEQ multiplex PCR; TCRdb stores just in-frame clones and leaves some out. This repertoire shows approximately 130,000 clones, around 86% found once; its top ten account for 15% to 20%. Sequencing was carried out using PBMCs or T cells enriched from blood (not recorded which). The receptors stem from a man aged 25 to 45 who had recovered from COVID-19.

The rearrangement joins TRBV5-6 to TRBJ2-3, with D possibly being TRBD2 (6 bases). Germline assignment: CDR1 SGHDT and CDR2 YYEEEE. This CDR3 is 16 amino acids long. V lost 4 bases and J lost 2, with 17 bases in between. Here the CDR3 DNA reads TGTGCCAGCAGCCAAGACCGGGACTGGTACACAGATACGCAGTATTTT. Its protein is CASSQDRDWYTDTQYF.

The CDR3 DNA sequence: TGCAGCGTTGAATGGTCGGGCACTGAAGCTTTCTTT. This sequence encodes CSVEWSGTEAFF. The rearrangement uses TRBV29-1 and TRBJ1-1; D is unresolved. The CDR3 consists of 12 residues. Germline CDR1 and CDR2: SQVTM and ANQGSEA. The ends were cut back, 2 bases at V and 4 bases at J, with 8 bases in the middle.

The V gene is TRBV20-1, the J gene TRBJ2-1; the match to TRBD2 covers 8 bases. With 3 bases clipped from V and 7 bases from J, the junction kept 8 bases outside the gene matches. The CDR3 length is 14 residues. Germline-derived CDR1 and CDR2 are DFQATT and SNEGSKA (reference sequence). The CDR3 is CSASRGLGRNEQFF. CDR3 nucleotide sequence: TGCAGTGCTAGTAGGGGACTAGGCCGGAATGAGCAGTTCTTC.

This clone came up once. The gene calls are TRBV9 and TRBJ2-3; 9 bases map to TRBD2. Germline assignment: CDR1 SGDLS and CDR2 YYNGEE. V shed 3 bases, J shed 1 base, and the junction held 3 bases outside the gene matches. The CDR3 consists of 15 residues. This chain's CDR3 is CASSELAGGTDTQYF. CDR3 nucleotide sequence: TGTGCCAGCAGCGAATTAGCGGGGGGCACAGATACGCAGTATTTT. The full variable domain, rest sourced from reference TRBV9 and TRBJ2-3, is DSGVTQTPKHLITATGQRVTLRCSPRSGDLSVYWYQQSLDQGLQFLIQYYNGEERAKGNILERFSAQQFPDLHSELNLSSLELGDSALYFCASSELAGGTDTQYFGPGTRLTVL.

The chain recombines TRBV2 with TRBJ1-1; a possible D gene is TRBD1 (6 bases). Germline-derived CDR1 and CDR2 are SNHLY and FYNNEI. V was shortened by 6 bases and J by 2 bases, with 16 bases between the two germline ends. The CDR3 runs 15 residues. CDR3 loop: CASRKEQGPNTEAFF. In nucleotides, the CDR3 is TGTGCCAGCAGAAAAGAACAGGGCCCAAACACTGAAGCTTTCTTT.

The CDR3 DNA is TGTGCCAGCAGTGATGAGGCGGAACGGTCCTACGAGCAGTACTTC. Translating gives CASSDEAERSYEQYF. The chain is built from TRBV2 and TRBJ2-7; D unresolved. Germline CDR1 is SNHLY and CDR2 is FYNNEI. Trimming took off 3 bases at V and 1 base at J, with 13 bases between the two ends. This CDR3 is 15 amino acids long.

This rearrangement joins TRBV12-3 or TRBV12-4 to TRBJ1-2; D not resolved. The V gene lost 3 bases and the J gene lost 8 bases, with 7 bases spanning the gap. The CDR3 sequence is 11 residues long. As DNA, the CDR3 is TGTGCCAGCAGTTTCTCTACGGGCTACACCTTC. It translates to CASSFSTGYTF.

This clone appeared once. V usage is TRBV14 and J usage is TRBJ1-2; 12 bases agree with TRBD1. Unmatched junction bases numbered 6, after V lost 3 bases and J lost 7 bases. The CDR3 has 15 amino acids. Germline V gives CDR1 SGHDN, CDR2 FVKESK. The CDR3 DNA sequence: TGTGCCAGCAGCCAGCCGGGACAGGGGGCCTCTGGCTACACCTTC. This sequence encodes CASSQPGQGASGYTF.

Here the CDR3 DNA reads TGTGCCAGCAGCTTGGAACTAGCGGCCCCGACCTACGAGCAGTACTTC. Its translation: CASSLELAAPTYEQYF. V and J are TRBV5-4 and TRBJ2-7; 8 nucleotides line up with TRBD2. V gave up 0 bases and J gave up 2 bases; unmatched junction bases: 7. In germline, CDR1 is SGHNT, CDR2 YYREEE (reference sequence). The CDR3 is 16 residues long. The full variable domain, in which reference TRBV5-4 and TRBJ2-7 provide the parts outside the CDR3, is ETGVTQSPTHLIKTRGQQVTLRCSSQSGHNTVSWYQQALGQGPQFIFQYYREEENGRGNFPPRFSGLQFPNYSSELNVNALELDDSALYLCASSLELAAPTYEQYFGPGTRLTVT.

The chain recombines TRBV11-1 with TRBJ1-1, with a weak D call TRBD1 (6 bases). Germline V CDR1 and CDR2: SGHAT, FQDESV (reference sequence). The CDR3 loop spans 15 amino acids. V dropped 0 bases and J dropped 4 bases, with 12 bases sitting between them. CDR3 loop: CASSLARGGRTEAFF. DNA of the CDR3: TGTGCCAGCAGCTTAGCCCGAGGGGGTCGCACTGAAGCTTTCTTT. Variable domain in full (rest from reference TRBV11-1 and TRBJ1-1): EAEVAQSPRYKITEKSQAVAFWCDPISGHATLYWYRQILGQGPELLVQFQDESVVDDSQLPKDRFSAERLKGVDSTLKIQPAELGDSAMYLCASSLARGGRTEAFFGQGTRLTVV.

CDR3 sequence reads: CASSPGGTLYNEQFF. For the CDR3, the DNA is TGCGCCAGCAGCCCGGGAGGAACCCTCTACAATGAGCAGTTCTTC. This sequence joins TRBV5-1 and TRBJ2-1; 7 nucleotides match TRBD2. Germline CDR1 SGHRS, CDR2 YFSETQ. The CDR3 contains 15 residues. Trimming removed 4 bases from V and 3 bases from J; junction bases left unmatched: 7.

CDR3 sequence: CASSQGRRVGLAGRGVTDTQYF. The CDR3 nucleotides are TGTGCCAGCAGCCAAGGAAGGAGAGTAGGACTAGCGGGTAGGGGCGTCACAGATACGCAGTATTTT. V gene TRBV4-2 combines with J gene TRBJ2-3; 11 positions match TRBD2. Trimming cost V 1 base and J 2 bases; bases outside gene matches: 20. The CDR3 length is 22 residues. The V gene's germline CDR1 is LGHNA and CDR2 YNFKEQ.

The chain employs TRBV3-1 (or the pseudogene TRBV3-2) and TRBJ2-6, with D maybe TRBD1 (6 bases). CDR3 length equals 17 residues. V was shortened by 2 bases and J by 0 bases, with 11 bases between the two germline ends. Germline V gives CDR1 LGHDT, CDR2 YNNKEL (reference sequence). CDR3 in DNA: TGTGCCAGCAGCCAAACAGGGATAATCTCTGGGGCCAACGTCCTGACTTTC. Protein product: CASSQTGIISGANVLTF.

The gene calls are TRBV6-5 and TRBJ2-2; TRBD1 agrees at 7 bases. J gave up 1 base and V 5 bases, and 4 bases lay outside the gene matches. Germline V gene lookup returns CDR1 MNHEY and CDR2 SVGAGI. The CDR3 consists of 15 residues. CDR3 region: CASSPRDRNTGELFF. CDR3 bases: TGTGCCAGCAGTCCAAGGGACAGGAACACCGGGGAGCTGTTTTTT.

This chain uses TRBV29-1 with TRBJ2-2, with 7 bases fitting TRBD1. The V and J ends lost 4 bases and 6 bases, in that order; junction bases with no gene match: 2. This CDR3 region has 12 residues. CDR1 is SQVTM and CDR2 is ANQGSEA in the germline V gene. CDR3 loop: CSVGQGAGELFF. In DNA, the CDR3 is TGCAGCGTTGGGCAGGGGGCCGGGGAGCTGTTTTTT.

The CDR3 reads CASSLTGGSYNSPLHF. The CDR3 DNA reads as TGTGCCAGCAGCTTAACAGGGGGCTCCTATAATTCACCCCTCCACTTT. The chain carries TRBV5-6 and TRBJ1-6; the match to TRBD1 covers 8 bases. CDR1 and CDR2 (germline): SGHDT, YYEEEE. There are 16 residues in the CDR3. Losses at the gene ends were 2 bases for V and 0 bases for J; bases not matched to a gene: 1.

The chain carries TRBV4-1 and TRBJ2-7, with a tentative D call TRBD1 (6 bases). There are 15 residues in the CDR3. CDR1 MGHRA and CDR2 YSYEKL come from the germline V gene. Trimming took off 4 bases at V and 3 bases at J, with 16 bases between the two ends. The CDR3 spells CASSPNRDTYYEQYF. The CDR3 DNA reads as TGCGCCAGCAGCCCAAACCGGGACACGTACTACGAGCAGTACTTC.

In its sample, this clone was seen a few times. The rearrangement links TRBV3-1 (or the pseudogene TRBV3-2) to TRBJ1-2; 8 positions match TRBD1. V shed 4 bases, J shed 8 bases, and the junction held 9 bases outside the gene matches. The CDR3 consists of 14 residues. Germline CDR1 and CDR2: LGHDT and YNNKEL (reference sequence). The CDR3 spells CASSPRQGSYGYTF. The CDR3 DNA follows: TGTGCCAGCAGCCCGCGACAGGGGTCTTACGGCTACACCTTC.

This chain joins TRBV6-5 and TRBJ1-6; possibly TRBD1 for D (5 bases). Trimming removed 2 bases at V and 7 bases at J, with 12 bases between. The CDR3 totals 15 residues. Germline V gene lookup returns CDR1 MNHEY and CDR2 SVGAGI. CDR3 sequence: CASSYRGANNSPLHF. DNA of the CDR3: TGTGCCAGCAGTTACCGCGGGGCTAACAATTCACCCCTCCACTTT.

This rearrangement joins TRBV27 to TRBJ2-7, with D perhaps TRBD1 (5 bases). The CDR3 is made up of 13 amino acids. Germline lookup yields CDR1 MNHEY and CDR2 SMNVEV (reference sequence). V dropped 5 bases and J dropped 4 bases, with 12 bases sitting between them. For the CDR3, the DNA is TGTGCCAGCAGTCTTCGGACACAATACGAGCAGTACTTC. Translated: CASSLRTQYEQYF.

The rearrangement uses TRBV6-4 and TRBJ2-1, with TRBD2 matching over 14 bases. The V gene end was trimmed by 4 bases and the J gene end by 7 bases; junction bases not matched to a gene: 0. This CDR3 contains 14 residues. Germline V gene sequence: CDR1 MRHNA, CDR2 SNTAGT. The CDR3 sequence is CASSGLAGGNEQFF. CDR3 in DNA: TGTGCCAGCAGTGGACTAGCGGGAGGGAATGAGCAGTTCTTC.